The text below deals with one T cell receptor beta chain. The junction differs from germline at one of its ends, possibly a read error. The CDR3 sequence is 11 residues long. CDR1 is MNHNS, CDR2 SASEGT, per germline. The sample is drawn from a study of blood T cell repertoires in COVID-19. The data were produced by immunoSEQ multiplex PCR, yet TCRdb's version contains in-frame clones alone and is incomplete. This repertoire shows about 220,000 clones, about 88% found once; its top ten account for around 2.9%. The sequence derives from a man aged 45 to 65 who had recovered from COVID-19. This chain connects TRBV6-1 to TRBJ2-5; D gene unclear. The sequencing input was peripheral blood. The CDR3 bases are TGTGCCAGCAGTGATACAATCCCCCCCCACTTC. It is translated as CASSDTIPPHF.